The TCR beta chain under discussion was sequenced for a study of T cells in Graves' hyperthyroidism and ophthalmopathy (dated by TCRdb to about 2019). As for the study more broadly: Peripheral blood samples were taken at initial diagnosis, before any treatment was given. The roughly 91 discovery patients were randomly split 7:3 into training and test sets. To identify distinguishing TCR V-J signatures, a discovery cohort of about 95 patients was used, comprising 43 with Graves' ophthalmopathy and 55 to 65 with stable Graves' hyperthyroidism. Once sampling was done, hyperthyroidism patients were given methimazole at a starting dose of 30 mg daily, whereas ophthalmopathy patients were given high-dose intravenous methylprednisolone. The paper describes TCR Vbeta CDR3 sequencing of 120 to 150 peripheral blood samples, made up of 43 ophthalmopathy patients, around 78 hyperthyroidism patients and about 17 progressor patients. Whether ophthalmopathy could be predicted prospectively was tested in an independent validation cohort made up of approximately 19 hyperthyroidism patients plus 17 patients who later progressed to ophthalmopathy. In about 6 Graves' hyperthyroidism patients, the study also compared T-cell repertoires from thyroid tissue with T-cell repertoires from blood.

This clonotype was recorded many times. Its antigen remains unidentified. No base quality information exists; no much larger clone differs at one position. Stable Graves' hyperthyroidism was defined as the absence of progression to ophthalmopathy over 18 months of follow-up. Hyperthyroidism patients were aged 18 to 65 years and newly diagnosed, with disease duration of less than 2 months. Exclusion was applied to patients with uncontrolled infections, other autoimmune diseases, pregnancy or lactation. Diagnoses relied on clinical symptoms, serum thyroxine and TRAb, thyroid ultrasound and orbital computed tomography. Ficoll-Paque density gradient centrifugation was used to isolate PBMCs from around 10 ml of fresh peripheral blood. Trizol reagent was used to extract total RNA, and RNA quality was then checked on an Agilent 2100 Bioanalyzer. The CDR3 goes from the cysteine to the phenylalanine over 16 residues. Just CDR3 DNA is preserved here, 48 bases in frame from base 1. The junction shows trimming of 2 bases on V and 0 bases on J, plus 11 bases between the germline ends. CDR1 and CDR2 were assigned from the germline V gene as MNHNS and SASEGT.

The TCR beta CDR3 regions were amplified from the RNA transcripts. The TCR CDR3 was subjected to a first round of RT-PCR using the HTBI primer set and the Qiagen OneStep RT-PCR kit. Libraries were constructed in a second round of multiplex PCR, after which size selection and purification were carried out. The libraries were sequenced on an Illumina HiSeq2000 using paired-end 100 bp reads. In the authors' own workflow: Raw data were processed with SOAPnuke, discarding reads with adapters, uncalled bases, mean Phred below 15, or no exact constant-primer or identifier match. COPE v1.2.5 was used to merge the high-quality paired reads, and each unique nucleotide sequence was defined as a clonotype. MiTCR v1.1 was used to align the clonotypes against IMGT TRBV, TRBD and TRBJ reference segments. The analysis included only V-J combinations with a frequency above 0.0001, which together covered 99% to 99.2% of the repertoires. The TCS score was defined as the ratio of F50 (clonal expansion) to E x V (chaos), calculated using BLOSUM62-based TCRdist between CDR3 peptides within each V-J. Welch's t-statistics and random forest reduced roughly 500 V-J features to some 14, which were used in a naive Bayes classifier (R e1071). TCRdb took the public reads, trimmed them with fastp at Q25, ran MiXCR for clone calling and kept in-frame beta chains. For every CDR3 protein sequence, its rows merge into one entry that carries the most common genes and DNA. TCRdb's processing, not the study's, gives the V and J calls here. Within this sample are 550,000 to 600,000 distinct CDR3 sequences, with approximately 15% of them counted one time only. Roughly 18% of the sample is in the top ten clones.

Overall results and qualifications from the work: No statistical method was used to set the sample size in advance, and investigators knew the group allocation. In validation, progression to ophthalmopathy was predicted by the model with approximately 67% sensitivity and roughly 76% specificity, a median of roughly 6.4 months before onset. Blood samples also contained most of the expanded thyroid clonotypes (frequency above 0.001), which suggests that blood repertoires may reflect thyroid immune responses. Ophthalmopathy was separated from stable hyperthyroidism by a 13 V-J signature model, with around 90% sensitivity and 81% to 83% specificity obtained in cross-validation and 80%/75% obtained in testing.

Material for sequencing was blood. This clonotype originated in a woman between 18 and 29 years old with Graves' hyperthyroidism. This receptor chain uses TRBV6-1 and TRBJ1-5, with no confident D gene call. The DNA is as follows: TGTGCCAGCAGTGAACCAGTGGTAATTAGCAATCAGCCCCAGCATTTT. The encoded protein is CASSEPVVISNQPQHF.